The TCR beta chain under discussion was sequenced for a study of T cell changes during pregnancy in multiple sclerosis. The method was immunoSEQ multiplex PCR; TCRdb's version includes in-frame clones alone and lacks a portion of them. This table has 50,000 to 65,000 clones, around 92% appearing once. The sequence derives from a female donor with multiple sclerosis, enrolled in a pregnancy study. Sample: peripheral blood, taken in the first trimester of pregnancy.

The CDR3 loop is CASSQERSGADNEQFF. CDR3 coding DNA: TGCGCCAGCAGCCAAGAACGTAGCGGGGCGGACAATGAGCAGTTCTTC. The chain joins TRBV4-1 to TRBJ2-1; 8 bases are a match to TRBD2. V shed 0 bases and J 5 bases; nucleotides not matched to a gene: 6. Germline-derived CDR1 and CDR2 are MGHRA and YSYEKL. This CDR3 comprises 16 residues.